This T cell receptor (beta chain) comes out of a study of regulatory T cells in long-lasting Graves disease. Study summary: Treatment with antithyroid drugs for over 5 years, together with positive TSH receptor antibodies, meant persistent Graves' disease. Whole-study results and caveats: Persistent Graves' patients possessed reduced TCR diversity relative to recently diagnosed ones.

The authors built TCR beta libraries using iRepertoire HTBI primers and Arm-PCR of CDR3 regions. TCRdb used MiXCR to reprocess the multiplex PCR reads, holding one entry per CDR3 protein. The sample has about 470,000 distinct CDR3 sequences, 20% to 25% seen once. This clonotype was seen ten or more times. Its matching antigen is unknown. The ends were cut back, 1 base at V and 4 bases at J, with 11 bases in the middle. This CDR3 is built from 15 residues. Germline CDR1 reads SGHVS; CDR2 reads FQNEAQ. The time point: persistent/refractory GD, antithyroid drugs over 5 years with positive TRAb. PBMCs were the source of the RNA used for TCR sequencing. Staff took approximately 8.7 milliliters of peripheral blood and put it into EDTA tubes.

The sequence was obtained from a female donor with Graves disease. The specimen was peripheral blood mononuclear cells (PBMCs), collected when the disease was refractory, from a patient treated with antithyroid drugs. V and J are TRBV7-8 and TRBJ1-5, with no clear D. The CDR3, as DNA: TGTGCCAGCAGCTTAGAGGGATCGCCGAATCAGCCCCAGCATTTT. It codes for CASSLEGSPNQPQHF.